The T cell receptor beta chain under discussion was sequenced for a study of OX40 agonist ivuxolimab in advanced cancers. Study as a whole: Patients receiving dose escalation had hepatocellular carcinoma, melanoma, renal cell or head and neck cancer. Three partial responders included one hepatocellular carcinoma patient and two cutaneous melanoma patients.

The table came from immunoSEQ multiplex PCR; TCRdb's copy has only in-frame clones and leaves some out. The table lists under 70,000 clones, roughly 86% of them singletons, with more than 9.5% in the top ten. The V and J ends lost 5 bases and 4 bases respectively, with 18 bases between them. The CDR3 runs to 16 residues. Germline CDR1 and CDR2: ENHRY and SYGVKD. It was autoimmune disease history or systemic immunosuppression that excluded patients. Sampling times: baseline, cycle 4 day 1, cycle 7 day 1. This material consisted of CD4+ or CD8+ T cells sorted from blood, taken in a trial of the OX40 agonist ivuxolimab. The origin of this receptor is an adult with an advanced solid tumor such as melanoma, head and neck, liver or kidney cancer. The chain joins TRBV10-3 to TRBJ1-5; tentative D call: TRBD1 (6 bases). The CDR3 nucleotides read TGTGCCATCAGTCCTAGCCCTACAGGGAAGAATCAGCCCCAGCATTTT. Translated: CAISPSPTGKNQPQHF.